This T cell receptor (beta chain) was found in a study of cytomegalovirus exposure and HLA in healthy donors. This clone came up once. The antigen remains undetermined. Whereas donors were nominally healthy upon sampling, unrecorded immune exposures were probable. Study-wide findings and caveats: Owing to their indistinguishability, certain V segments, notably TRBV6-2 and TRBV6-3, were excluded. The only immune exposure information that was available was CMV serostatus.

Germline CDR1 is SGHTS and CDR2 is YDEGEE. CDR3 length: 16 amino acids. Between the trimmed V and J ends, which lost 8 bases and 2 bases, there was a span of 20 bases. Amplification used 60 Vbeta primers and 13 Jbeta primers. Per the authors' pipeline: Tens of millions of unique TCR beta chains, roughly 10 million shared, were counted in a later analysis. Clones were sequenced by immunoSEQ multiplex PCR, and TCRdb holds only the in-frame ones, with some missing. V, J and clone size were drawn from that table, and D and trimming were deduced from the DNA. The sample has 100,000 to 150,000 clones, 15% seen once; the top ten hold 1.5% to 2%.

The sample consisted of PBMCs. V and J are TRBV5-8 and TRBJ1-5; no definite D call. The sequence was collected from a woman aged 18 to 35 in good health and CMV-seronegative. The CDR3 DNA reads as TGTGCCAGGGCGGCGCCCGAGGGTTCTGGCAATCAGCCCCAGCATTTT. It is translated as CARAAPEGSGNQPQHF.